This T cell receptor beta chain was profiled in a study of shared clonotypes between healthy human individuals (TCRdb year 2020). Turning to the overall study: The cohort comprised a couple of women and three men aged 18 to 49 years. To estimate repertoire size and how much clonotypes are shared between individuals, the study performed deep sequencing of blood TCR repertoires from a few healthy adults. For each donor, CD4 naive and CD4 memory were each given three plates, CD8 naive was given two plates, and CD8 memory was given one plate. Between about 0.9 and 9 billion PBMCs per donor were obtained by leukapheresis. Libraries were prepared and TCR repertoires were sequenced by different laboratories using diverse techniques, in order to increase sequencing depth and limit assay-specific biases.

Broader findings and caveats from the paper: Sampling was restricted to blood, and TCR repertoires in tissue are likely to differ from TCR repertoires in blood. Compared with non-shared clonotypes, clonotypes shared by all four sorted-subset donors had higher generation probabilities. Even with the large sequencing depth, rarefaction of the sorted-subset datasets indicated that sequencing was incomplete. Across a few donors, approximately 4.9% of naive CD4, approximately 3.5% of naive CD8, 2.3% of memory CD4, and roughly 0.41% of memory CD8 clonotypes were shared. Because the study included only a small number of donors, the genetic and exposure-history diversity represented was limited. Pairwise subsampling indicated that sequencing depth was expected to affect the degree of clonotype sharing among donors. Estimated clonotype richness was generally larger for naive than for memory subsets.

The donors were healthy, HIV-negative adults who had no recently reported acute infections or vaccinations. Every donor was a Caucasian adult residing in Nashville, Tennessee, USA. CD4+ T cells were enriched by magnetic negative selection, after which naive cells were positively selected on CD45RA and the negative fraction was taken as the memory subset. After blood collection by leukapheresis, PBMCs were isolated using Ficoll-Histopaque density gradient centrifugation and then cryopreserved in the vapor phase of liquid nitrogen. Analytical flow cytometry was used to check the purity and quantity of every magnetically sorted T cell population. Genomic DNA was isolated from every sorted fraction and measured by UV absorbance on a Nanodrop 2000c. A word on this clone: No antigen is known for it. No base-level quality is on record; no much larger clone is a single base apart.

CDR1 and CDR2 were assigned from the germline V gene (reference sequence) as GTSNPN and SVGIG. The CDR3 runs 15 residues from the cysteine to the phenylalanine. Of all the DNA, just the CDR3 is kept, 45 bases in frame from base 1. Trimming takes 7 bases off V and 5 bases off J; junction bases not matched to a gene: 12. Using the deep immunoSEQ assay, TCR CDR3 regions were amplified from genomic DNA by multiplex PCR. For each cell subset, the extracted genomic DNA was distributed evenly across all wells of several immunoSEQ 96-well plates, and each plate served as one replicate. For sorted subsets, each replicate PCR was loaded with 200 ng genomic DNA, equivalent to 30,000 or so T cell genomes. The purified libraries were quantified using a Qubit 3.0 fluorometer, sized with a Bioanalyzer 2100, and then quantified again using the KAPA Library Quantification kit. Each immunoSEQ 96-well plate was sequenced on its own single-read 150-cycle Illumina NextSeq 550 flow cell. In the original analysis: Because only junctional sequences without quality scores were contained in the immunoSEQ output, filtering matching that applied to full-length reads could not be performed. To assign V/J genes and CDR3, sequences were annotated using PyIR, a Python wrapper for IgBLAST v1.9, with IMGT germline references. Reads were filtered out if the reads had weak V/J assignments (E-value above 1e-6), no CDR3, stop codons, out-of-frame junctions, or ambiguous translated residues. V3J clonotypes were defined by identical inferred V gene, J gene, and CDR3 amino acid sequence. Percentage overlap between repertoires was computed as shared unique clonotypes divided by the size of the smaller repertoire. RTK rarefaction, the Chao1 estimator, and Recon v2.1 estimates of unobserved clonotypes were used to assess repertoire richness. Generation probabilities for all TCRbeta clonotypes obtained by the gDNA method from a few donors were computed using OLGA. The immuneACCESS repertoire file appears here via TCRdb, limited to in-frame rearrangements. These files lack a portion of the clones; in checked studies, under half of the deficit traces to unresolved V genes, and the cause of the others is not known. V, J and clone size derive from that table, while D and trimming were established from the DNA sequence. This sample gives 2,500,000 or so clones in total; approximately 90% of them show up just once. 0.13% to 0.15% of the sample lies in the top ten.

Recombination connected TRBV30 to TRBJ2-2; 8 bases in the junction line up with TRBD1. The specimen was naive CD4+ T cells sorted from blood. The sample's cell subset or site label, decoded: CD45RA+ positively selected. The clonotype originates from a man aged 18 to 30 in good health. CDR3 reads: CASSRAGQGTGELFF. The sequenced DNA: TGTGCCTCCTCACGGGCTGGACAGGGAACCGGGGAGCTGTTTTTT.